These 29 T cell receptor beta chains share one sample of origin, sequenced in a study of cytomegalovirus exposure and HLA in healthy donors. Both 60 Vbeta primers and 13 Jbeta primers went into the PCR. Measured with immunoSEQ multiplex PCR; TCRdb has only the in-frame clones, and not every one. Counted here are some 130,000 clones, 74% occurring once; the ten biggest clones make up 7.3%. The sequencing sample was made of PBMCs. Receptor source: a male donor in good health and CMV-seronegative.

V is TRBV9 and J is TRBJ2-7, with 11 bases aligning to TRBD2. The junction had 8 bases not matched to a gene; V was cut back by 0 bases and J by 6 bases. Germline V gives CDR1 SGDLS, CDR2 YYNGEE. The CDR3 totals 16 residues. For the CDR3, the DNA is TGTGCCAGCAGCGTAGGGTTAGCGGGAGGGCCCGTCGAGCAGTACTTC. Translated: CASSVGLAGGPVEQYF. The variable domain in full, completed from reference TRBV9 and TRBJ2-7, reads DSGVTQTPKHLITATGQRVTLRCSPRSGDLSVYWYQQSLDQGLQFLIQYYNGEERAKGNILERFSAQQFPDLHSELNLSSLELGDSALYFCASSVGLAGGPVEQYFGPGTRLTVT.

The chain combines TRBV2 with TRBJ2-7, with a tentative D call TRBD1 (6 bases). The CDR3 consists of 12 residues. The V and J ends lost 7 bases and 4 bases respectively, with 11 bases between them. The germline V gene has CDR1 SNHLY and CDR2 FYNNEI. The CDR3 reads CASNRDNYEQYF. Here the CDR3 DNA reads TGTGCCAGCAACAGGGACAATTACGAGCAGTACTTC.

V is TRBV28 and J is TRBJ2-7; tentatively, D is TRBD1 (5 bases). The germline gives CDR1 MDHEN, CDR2 SYDVKM. The CDR3 is 16 amino acids. V shed 4 bases and J shed 4 bases, with 20 bases lying between them. CDR3 DNA: TGTGCCAGCAGTTCCCCCCAGGACAAAGCCACATACGAGCAGTACTTC. Protein: CASSSPQDKATYEQYF.

J is TRBJ2-5 and V is TRBV30; 9 positions agree with TRBD1. The junction had 7 bases not matched to a gene; V was cut back by 0 bases and J by 5 bases. Germline assignment: CDR1 GTSNPN and CDR2 SVGIG (reference sequence). The CDR3 covers 15 residues. In nucleotides, the CDR3 is TGTGCCTGGAGTGTACCGGGACAGGGACACGAGACCCAGTACTTC. Translation gives CAWSVPGQGHETQYF.

This clone was counted between two and nine times. This chain joins TRBV6-1 and TRBJ2-7, with 7 bases identical to TRBD1. The CDR3 totals 14 residues. In germline, CDR1 is MNHNS, CDR2 SASEGT. V shed 4 bases and J 2 bases; nucleotides not matched to a gene: 5. CDR3 sequence reads: CASSVRDRAYEQYF. The CDR3 DNA sequence: TGTGCCAGCAGTGTCCGGGACAGAGCCTACGAGCAGTACTTC.

V is TRBV19 and J is TRBJ1-5; 8 bases align to TRBD1. This CDR3 region has 13 residues. Germline trimming cut 4 bases from V and 5 bases from J; bases unmatched to any gene: 1. Germline V CDR1 and CDR2: LNHDA, SQIVND (reference sequence). The chain's CDR3 is CASSKTGDQPQHF. The DNA of the CDR3 is TGTGCCAGTAGTAAGACAGGGGATCAGCCCCAGCATTTT.

The chain uses TRBV9 and TRBJ2-5; 8 bases map to TRBD2. The V gene's germline CDR1 is SGDLS and CDR2 YYNGEE. The CDR3 length is 15 residues. V was pared by 4 bases and J by 1 base, with 6 bases of the junction left unmatched. The chain's CDR3 is CASSSRGGAQETQYF. DNA for the CDR3: TGTGCCAGCAGCTCCCGGGGGGGGGCCCAAGAGACCCAGTACTTC.

V and J are TRBV7-3 and TRBJ2-1, with 7 bases identical to TRBD1. CDR3 length: 15 amino acids. Trimming removed 2 bases from V and 3 bases from J; junction bases left unmatched: 4. Germline CDR1 and CDR2: SGHTA and FQGTGA. The CDR3 region has the DNA TGTGCCAGCAGCTTATATCGGACAGGCTACAATGAGCAGTTCTTC. It yields the protein CASSLYRTGYNEQFF.

In regard to this clone: The sample has other DNA sequences that encode this CDR3 too. V and J are TRBV28 and TRBJ2-6; unclear D gene. V lost 6 bases to trimming and J lost 0 bases, with 12 bases between them. CDR1 and CDR2 from the germline V gene are MDHEN and SYDVKM. This CDR3 region has 16 residues. The CDR3 protein is CASRPTPNSGANVLTF. The CDR3 bases are TGTGCCAGCAGACCGACACCGAACTCTGGGGCCAACGTCCTGACTTTC.

The table lists this clone with a count of one. The chain is built from TRBV19 and TRBJ1-1, with TRBD1 matching 9 bases. This CDR3 is built from 16 residues. Per the germline V gene, CDR1 is LNHDA and CDR2 is SQIVND (reference sequence). With 2 bases clipped from V and 6 bases from J, the junction kept 10 bases outside the gene matches. CDR3 in DNA: TGTGCCAGTAGTATAAAGGACAGGGGAGAGTCCGCTGAAGCTTTCTTT. Protein: CASSIKDRGESAEAFF.

The chain combines TRBV7-2 with TRBJ1-1; weak D call: TRBD1 (5 bases). The CDR3 has 15 amino acids. Germline V CDR1 and CDR2: SGHTA, FQGNSA. Trimming cost V 0 bases and J 3 bases, with 11 bases left between them. The CDR3 sequence: CASSLAKGIYTEAFF. Written as DNA, the CDR3 is TGTGCCAGCAGCTTAGCGAAGGGGATTTACACTGAAGCTTTCTTT.

The chain joins TRBV7-6 to TRBJ2-7; D perhaps matches TRBD1 (6 bases). This CDR3 contains 17 residues. Deletions cut 2 bases from V and 0 bases from J, with 17 bases between. Germline CDR1 reads SGHVS; CDR2 reads FNYEAQ. The CDR3 reads CASSLTSDRTNSYEQYF. The CDR3 nucleotides are TGTGCCAGCAGCTTAACTTCCGACAGGACAAACTCCTACGAGCAGTACTTC.

This clone was observed a single time. The rearrangement uses TRBV28 and TRBJ2-7; the match to TRBD1 covers 9 bases. The CDR3 contains 15 residues. Germline assignment: CDR1 MDHEN and CDR2 SYDVKM. J gave up 4 bases and V 4 bases, and 8 bases lay outside the gene matches. The CDR3 spells CASSSTGGRFYEQYF. The CDR3 DNA is TGTGCCAGCAGTTCTACAGGGGGCCGGTTTTACGAGCAGTACTTC. The full variable domain, with the rest looked up from reference TRBV28 and TRBJ2-7, is DVKVTQSSRYLVKRTGEKVFLECVQDMDHENMFWYRQDPGLGLRLIYFSYDVKMKEKGDIPEGYSVSREKKERFSLILESASTNQTSMYLCASSSTGGRFYEQYFGPGTRLTVT.

This chain uses TRBV30 with TRBJ1-6; D possibly corresponds to TRBD1 (5 bases). Trimming left V 4 bases short and J 0 bases short, with 10 bases between. Germline assignment: CDR1 GTSNPN and CDR2 SVGIG (reference sequence). This CDR3 region has 15 residues. CDR3 DNA: TGTGCCTGGAAGGAGGGGAGCTCCTATAATTCACCCCTCCACTTT. Translation: CAWKEGSSYNSPLHF.

The chain employs TRBV27 and TRBJ1-5; 9 bases are a match to TRBD1. The CDR3 runs 16 residues. In germline, CDR1 is MNHEY, CDR2 SMNVEV (reference sequence). J was trimmed by 1 base and V by 4 bases; bases with no gene match: 5. The CDR3 DNA sequence: TGTGCCAGCAGTTCTTACGGGACAGGGAGCAATCAGCCCCAGCATTTT. Protein sequence: CASSSYGTGSNQPQHF.

This chain uses TRBV7-8 with TRBJ2-1; 16 bases fit TRBD2. CDR1 and CDR2 (germline): SGHVS, FQNEAQ. Unmatched junction bases numbered 6, after V lost 1 base and J lost 9 bases. The CDR3 runs to 17 residues. The DNA of the CDR3 is TGTGCCAGCAGCTTAGTAGTAGGGACTAGCGGGAGGGGTGAGCAGTTCTTC. This encodes CASSLVVGTSGRGEQFF.

The chain joins TRBV2 to TRBJ1-4; no firm D call. Trimming left V 6 bases short and J 0 bases short, with 8 bases between. CDR1 is SNHLY, CDR2 FYNNEI, per germline. The CDR3 contains 14 residues. The CDR3 reads CASSRGATNEKLFF. DNA for the CDR3: TGTGCCAGCAGCCGGGGTGCAACTAATGAAAAACTGTTTTTT.

V usage is TRBV7-9 and J usage is TRBJ2-3; weak D call: TRBD2 (6 bases). The CDR3 consists of 14 residues. V was trimmed by 6 bases and J by 1 base, leaving 11 bases between them. The germline V gene has CDR1 SEHNR and CDR2 FQNEAQ (reference sequence). CDR3 loop: CASSPSVGTDTQYF. CDR3 nucleotides: TGTGCCAGCAGTCCTAGCGTCGGCACAGATACGCAGTATTTT.

J is TRBJ2-1 and V is TRBV7-2; 7 positions agree with TRBD2. The CDR3 extends over 15 amino acids. CDR1 and CDR2 from the germline V gene are SGHTA and FQGNSA. Germline trimming cut 5 bases from V and 6 bases from J; bases unmatched to any gene: 10. The chain's CDR3 is CASSPFAGAVNEQFF. CDR3 DNA sequence: TGTGCCAGCAGCCCTTTTGCGGGAGCTGTCAATGAGCAGTTCTTC.

This chain connects TRBV6-1 to TRBJ2-5; D possibly corresponds to TRBD2 (7 bases). Trimming took off 2 bases at V and 2 bases at J, with 15 bases between the two ends. Per germline, CDR1 MNHNS and CDR2 SASEGT. CDR3 length: 16 amino acids. The CDR3 is CASSELTRGGQETQYF. The CDR3 DNA follows: TGTGCCAGCAGTGAACTGACGAGGGGGGGGCAAGAGACCCAGTACTTC.

The rearrangement joins TRBV4-1 to TRBJ1-6; tentative D call: TRBD1 (6 bases). Germline CDR1 is MGHRA and CDR2 is YSYEKL. CDR3 length: 16 residues. Between the trimmed V and J ends, which lost 0 bases and 3 bases, there was a span of 9 bases. The CDR3 is CASSQDGDIYNSPLHF. Written as DNA, the CDR3 is TGCGCCAGCAGCCAAGATGGGGACATCTATAATTCACCCCTCCACTTT.

The chain joins TRBV27 to TRBJ2-1; a weak D match, TRBD2 (5 bases). The germline CDR1 and CDR2 sequences are MNHEY and SMNVEV (reference sequence). This CDR3 region has 14 residues. V was trimmed by 8 bases and J by 3 bases, leaving 14 bases between them. The CDR3 nucleotides are TGTGCCAGCCGAGCGGAACAAGACTACAATGAGCAGTTCTTC. It is translated as CASRAEQDYNEQFF.

The chain joins TRBV23-1 to TRBJ2-1, with TRBD1 matching over 11 bases. TRBV23-1 is an open reading frame, and its role is uncertain. The CDR3 consists of 16 residues. V was pared by 6 bases and J by 8 bases, with 12 bases of the junction left unmatched. CDR3 DNA sequence: TGCGCCAGCAGACGCCTATTCCGGGACAGGGGGGATGAGCAGTTCTTC. Residues: CASRRLFRDRGDEQFF.

This clone was recorded a few times. V is TRBV18 and J is TRBJ2-3; possible D gene TRBD2, 5 bases. V lost 5 bases, J lost 6 bases, and 15 bases lay in between. The CDR3 totals 14 residues. Per germline, CDR1 KGHSH and CDR2 LQKENI. This CDR3 reads CASSANSGGDTQYF. CDR3 in DNA: TGTGCCAGCTCAGCTAACTCGGGCGGGGATACGCAGTATTTT.

This chain joins TRBV18 and TRBJ2-2; TRBD2 matches 7 bases. The V segment lost 5 bases and the J segment 3 bases; nucleotides outside the gene matches: 6. The CDR3 runs to 15 residues. CDR1 is KGHSH and CDR2 is LQKENI in the germline V gene. The CDR3 region is CASSTLTSDTGELFF. CDR3 nucleotides: TGTGCCAGCTCAACACTTACTAGCGACACCGGGGAGCTGTTTTTT.

As concerns this clone: One end of the junction varies from germline; a read error may be responsible. The V gene is TRBV7-9, the J gene TRBJ1-2, with D tentatively TRBD1 (5 bases). This CDR3 is 18 amino acids long. CDR1 is SEHNR, CDR2 FQNEAQ, per germline (reference sequence). The CDR3 loop is CSSSSLRPKGITNYGYTF. CDR3 in DNA: TGTTCCAGCAGCTCCCTTCGCCCGAAGGGGATTACTAACTATGGCTACACCTTC. The full variable domain, with the rest looked up from reference TRBV7-9 and TRBJ1-2, is DTGVSQNPRHKITKRGQNVTFRCDPISEHNRLYWYRQTLGQGPEFLTYFQNEAQLEKSRLLSDRFSAERPKGSFSTLEIQRTEQGDSAMYLCSSSSLRPKGITNYGYTFGSGTRLTVV.

V gene TRBV27 combines with J gene TRBJ1-2; TRBD1 matches 10 bases. The CDR3 runs 15 residues. V trimming: 6 bases; J trimming: 4 bases; junction bases outside the gene matches: 8. Germline assignment: CDR1 MNHEY and CDR2 SMNVEV (reference sequence). CDR3 nucleotide sequence: TGTGCCAGCAGAGACCGGGACAGGGGTGGCTATGGCTACACCTTC. Translated: CASRDRDRGGYGYTF.

V is TRBV9 and J is TRBJ2-3; D gene ambiguous. Germline V lookup: CDR1 SGDLS, CDR2 YYNGEE. V was trimmed by 1 base and J by 1 base, leaving 10 bases between them. The CDR3 has 15 residues. In DNA, the CDR3 is TGTGCCAGCAGCGTACTGGGCTCTGGCACAGATACGCAGTATTTT. It is translated as CASSVLGSGTDTQYF.

This chain uses TRBV4-2 with TRBJ2-5; 11 bases fit TRBD1. The CDR3 loop spans 16 amino acids. The V gene's germline CDR1 is LGHNA and CDR2 YNFKEQ. V dropped 4 bases and J dropped 3; count of bases not matched to a gene: 7. The DNA for the CDR3 is TGTGCCAGCAGCCGGGATGGGACAGGGGGGAAAGAGACCCAGTACTTC. Protein sequence: CASSRDGTGGKETQYF.